The TCR beta chain described here comes from a study of cytomegalovirus exposure and HLA in healthy donors. PCR primers comprised 60 Vbeta and 13 Jbeta primers. Sequenced by immunoSEQ multiplex PCR; TCRdb stores in-frame clones only, minus some. The table gives 100,000 or so clones; the top ten clones make up around 3.6% of it. V shed 3 bases and J 0 bases; nucleotides not matched to a gene: 4. CDR3 size: 15 residues. Germline CDR1 SEHNR, CDR2 FQNEAQ (reference sequence). This chain connects TRBV7-9 to TRBJ1-1, with 7 bases that match TRBD1. The sample was PBMCs. This TCR derives from a woman in her twenties or thirties in good health and CMV-seronegative. The DNA for the CDR3 is TGTGCCAGCAGCTTTGGGGACAGCTTGAACACTGAAGCTTTCTTT. Its protein product is CASSFGDSLNTEAFF.